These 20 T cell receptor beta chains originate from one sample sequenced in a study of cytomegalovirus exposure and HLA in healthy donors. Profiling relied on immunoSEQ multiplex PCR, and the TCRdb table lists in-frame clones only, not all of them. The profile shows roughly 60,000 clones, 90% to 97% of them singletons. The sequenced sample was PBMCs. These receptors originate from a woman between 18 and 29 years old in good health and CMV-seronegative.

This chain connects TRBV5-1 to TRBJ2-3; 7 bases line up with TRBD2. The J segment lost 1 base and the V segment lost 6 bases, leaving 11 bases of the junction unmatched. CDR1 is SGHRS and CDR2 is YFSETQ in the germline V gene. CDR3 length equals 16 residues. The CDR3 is CASTPVAGTRTDTQYF. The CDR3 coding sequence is TGCGCCAGCACCCCCGTAGCGGGCACCCGCACAGATACGCAGTATTTT. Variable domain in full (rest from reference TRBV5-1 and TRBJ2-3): KAGVTQTPRYLIKTRGQQVTLSCSPISGHRSVSWYQQTPGQGLQFLFEYFSETQRNKGNFPGRFSGRQFSNSRSEMNVSTLELGDSALYLCASTPVAGTRTDTQYFGPGTRLTVL.

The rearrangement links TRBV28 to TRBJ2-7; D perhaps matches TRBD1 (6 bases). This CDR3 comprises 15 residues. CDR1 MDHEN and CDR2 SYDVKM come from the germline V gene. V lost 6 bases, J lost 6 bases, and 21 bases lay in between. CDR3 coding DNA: TGTGCCAGCAGGGAAAGGGTGGGGGCTTGGGGCGAGCAGTACTTC. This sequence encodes CASRERVGAWGEQYF.

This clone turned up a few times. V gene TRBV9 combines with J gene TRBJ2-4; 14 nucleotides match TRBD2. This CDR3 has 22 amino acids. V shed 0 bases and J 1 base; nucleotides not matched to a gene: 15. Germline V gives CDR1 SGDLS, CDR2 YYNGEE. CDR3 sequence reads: CASSVEECGTSGSVGAKNIQYF. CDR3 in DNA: TGTGCCAGCAGCGTAGAGGAATGTGGGACTAGCGGGAGCGTGGGGGCCAAAAACATTCAGTACTTC.

CDR3 in DNA: TGTGCCTGGAGTGGGCCACAGGGGGCGGGTGAAAAACTGTTTTTT. Its translation: CAWSGPQGAGEKLFF. The J gene is TRBJ1-4, the V gene TRBV30, with 9 bases matching TRBD1. Trimming cost V 1 base and J 7 bases; bases outside gene matches: 7. There are 15 residues in the CDR3. The germline gives CDR1 GTSNPN, CDR2 SVGIG (reference sequence). The full variable domain, in which reference TRBV30 and TRBJ1-4 provide the parts outside the CDR3, is SQTIHQWPATLVQPVGSPLSLECTVEGTSNPNLYWYRQAAGRGLQLLFYSVGIGQISSEVPQNLSASRPQDRQFILSSKKLLLSDSGFYLCAWSGPQGAGEKLFFGSGTQLSVL.

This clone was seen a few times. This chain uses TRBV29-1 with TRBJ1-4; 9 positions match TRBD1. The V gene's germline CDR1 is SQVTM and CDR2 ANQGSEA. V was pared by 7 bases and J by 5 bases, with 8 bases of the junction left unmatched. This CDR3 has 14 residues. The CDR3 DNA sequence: TGCAGCGGCTCGACAGGGGGAAGAAATGAAAAACTGTTTTTT. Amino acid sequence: CSGSTGGRNEKLFF.

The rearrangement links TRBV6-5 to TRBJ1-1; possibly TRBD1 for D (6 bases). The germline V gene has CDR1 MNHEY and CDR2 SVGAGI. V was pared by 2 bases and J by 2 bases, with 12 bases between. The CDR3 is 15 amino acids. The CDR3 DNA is TGTGCCAGCAGTTACCCAGGACAGCAAAACACTGAAGCTTTCTTT. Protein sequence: CASSYPGQQNTEAFF.

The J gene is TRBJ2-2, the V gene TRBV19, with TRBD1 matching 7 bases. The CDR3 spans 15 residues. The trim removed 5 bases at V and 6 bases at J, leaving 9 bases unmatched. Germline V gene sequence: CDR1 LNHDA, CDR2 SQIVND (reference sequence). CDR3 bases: TGTGCCAGTAGTCCGAAGGGGGCGCGACCCGGGGAGCTGTTTTTT. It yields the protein CASSPKGARPGELFF.

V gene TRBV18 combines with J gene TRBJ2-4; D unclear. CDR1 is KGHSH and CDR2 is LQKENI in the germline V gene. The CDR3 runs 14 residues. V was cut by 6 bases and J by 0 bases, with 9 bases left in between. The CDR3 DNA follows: TGTGCCAGCTCCCCAACTCTAGCCAAAAACATTCAGTACTTC. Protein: CASSPTLAKNIQYF.

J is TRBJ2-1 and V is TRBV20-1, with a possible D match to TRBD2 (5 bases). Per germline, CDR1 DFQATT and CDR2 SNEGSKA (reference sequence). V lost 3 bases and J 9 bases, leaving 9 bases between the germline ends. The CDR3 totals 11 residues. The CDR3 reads CSARVRGEQFF. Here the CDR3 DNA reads TGCAGTGCTAGGGTTCGGGGTGAGCAGTTCTTC.

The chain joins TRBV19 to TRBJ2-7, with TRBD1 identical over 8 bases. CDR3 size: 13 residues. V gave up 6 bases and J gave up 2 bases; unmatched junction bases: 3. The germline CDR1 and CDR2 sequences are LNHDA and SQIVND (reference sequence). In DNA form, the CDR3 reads TGTGCCAGTAGGAGGGACAGGACCTACGAGCAGTACTTC. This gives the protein CASRRDRTYEQYF.

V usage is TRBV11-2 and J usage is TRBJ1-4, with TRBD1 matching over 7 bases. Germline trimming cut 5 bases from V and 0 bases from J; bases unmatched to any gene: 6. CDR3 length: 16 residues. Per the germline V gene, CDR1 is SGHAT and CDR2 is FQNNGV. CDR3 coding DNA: TGTGCCAGCAGCCTTAGGGGGACAGCAACTAATGAAAAACTGTTTTTT. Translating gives CASSLRGTATNEKLFF.

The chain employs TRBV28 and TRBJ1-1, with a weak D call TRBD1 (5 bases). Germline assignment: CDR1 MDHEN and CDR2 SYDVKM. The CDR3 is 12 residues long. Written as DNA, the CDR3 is TGTGCGGAGGGGCGGGTTGGGACTGAAGCTTTCTTT. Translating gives CAEGRVGTEAFF. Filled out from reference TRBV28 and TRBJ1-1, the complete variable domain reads DVKVTQSSRYLVKRTGEKVFLECVQDMDHENMFWYRQDPGLGLRLIYFSYDVKMKEKGDIPEGYSVSREKKERFSLILESASTNQTSMYLCAEGRVGTEAFFGQGTRLTVV.

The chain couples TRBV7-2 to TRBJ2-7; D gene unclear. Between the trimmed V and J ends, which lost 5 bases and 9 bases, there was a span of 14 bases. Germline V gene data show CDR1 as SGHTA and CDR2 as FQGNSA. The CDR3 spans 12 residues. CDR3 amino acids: CASSRAGSGQYF. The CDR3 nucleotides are TGTGCCAGCAGCCGAGCCGGTTCTGGGCAGTACTTC.

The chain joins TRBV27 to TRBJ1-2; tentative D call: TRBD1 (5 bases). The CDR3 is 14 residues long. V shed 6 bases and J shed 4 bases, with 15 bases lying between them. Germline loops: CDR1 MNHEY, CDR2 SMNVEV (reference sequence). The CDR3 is CASSPQGFSYGYTF. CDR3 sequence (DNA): TGTGCCAGCAGCCCTCAGGGTTTCAGCTATGGCTACACCTTC.

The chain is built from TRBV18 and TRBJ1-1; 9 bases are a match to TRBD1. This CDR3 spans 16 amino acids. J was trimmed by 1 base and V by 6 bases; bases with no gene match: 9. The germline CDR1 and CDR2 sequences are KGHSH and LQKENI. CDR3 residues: CASSRAGTGPNTEAFF. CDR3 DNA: TGTGCCAGCTCGCGAGCCGGGACAGGGCCGAACACTGAAGCTTTCTTT.

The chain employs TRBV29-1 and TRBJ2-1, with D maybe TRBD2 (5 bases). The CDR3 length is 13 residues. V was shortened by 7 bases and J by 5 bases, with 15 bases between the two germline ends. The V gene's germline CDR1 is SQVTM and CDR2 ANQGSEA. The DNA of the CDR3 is TGCAGCGCGGGGTCTCTAAGGGACAATGAGCAGTTCTTC. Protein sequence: CSAGSLRDNEQFF.

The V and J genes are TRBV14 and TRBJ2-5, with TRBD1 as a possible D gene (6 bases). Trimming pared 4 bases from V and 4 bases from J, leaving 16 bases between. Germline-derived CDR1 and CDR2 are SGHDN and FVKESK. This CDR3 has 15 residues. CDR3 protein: CASSPGVGRRETQYF. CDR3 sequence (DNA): TGTGCCAGCAGCCCAGGGGTTGGGCGAAGAGAGACCCAGTACTTC.

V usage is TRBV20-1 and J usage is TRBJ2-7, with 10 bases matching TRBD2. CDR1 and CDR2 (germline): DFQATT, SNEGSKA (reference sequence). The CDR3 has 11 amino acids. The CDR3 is CPSGGAYEQYF. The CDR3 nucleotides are TGCCCCAGCGGGGGGGCCTACGAGCAGTACTTC.

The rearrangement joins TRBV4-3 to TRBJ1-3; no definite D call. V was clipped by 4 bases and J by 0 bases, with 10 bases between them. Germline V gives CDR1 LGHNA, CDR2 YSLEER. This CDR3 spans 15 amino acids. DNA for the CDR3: TGCGCCAGCAGCCGTCTGGCCAGCTCTGGAAACACCATATATTTT. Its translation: CASSRLASSGNTIYF.

CDR3 DNA: TGCGCCAGCAGCCAAGACTACAGGGGTGGGCGCAATGAGCAGTTCTTC. Its translation: CASSQDYRGGRNEQFF. This chain links TRBV4-3 with TRBJ2-1; TRBD1 aligns across 7 bases. Losses at the gene ends were 0 bases for V and 6 bases for J; bases not matched to a gene: 8. CDR3 length: 16 residues. Germline V gene lookup returns CDR1 LGHNA and CDR2 YSLEER.